This TCR delta chain was identified in a study of Vδ1+ human thymocytes. Notes on the study in general: Thymic TRG and TRD repertoires appeared highly polyclonal, with Gaussian CDR3 length distributions. Donors shared many TRG clonotypes but few TRD clonotypes. Unlike peripheral blood Vdelta1+ controls, thymic delta-chain sequences included about 20% Vdelta2 and few Vdelta3. The authors advised highly purified populations and single-cell validation.

A remark on this clone: Antigen specificity is unknown.

Sequences come from RNA converted to cDNA by reverse transcription. The CDR3 regions were amplified by multiplex PCR from V-gene primers to a constant-region primer. TCRdb reanalysed the multiplex PCR reads with CATT. The repertoire holds around 56,000 delta-chain clones, over 12% seen once, with 0.39% in the top ten. CDR1 and CDR2 from the germline V gene are TSWWSYY and QGS. The trim removed 2 bases at V and 4 bases at J, leaving 8 bases unmatched. The CDR3 has 16 residues. Vdelta1+ thymocyte sorts reached between about 97% and 99.6% purity. The specimen was Vdelta1+ gamma-delta thymocytes from the thymus. Indicated subset: FACS-sorted CD3+ TCRalphabeta- TCRVdelta1+ TCRVdelta2- thymocytes. The V and J genes are TRDV1 and TRDJ1; 9 nucleotides line up with TRDD3. This sequence originates from a girl in the first two years of life who had congenital heart surgery. The CDR3 sequence: CALGEKFGGYHDKLIF. CDR3 nucleotides: TGTGCTCTTGGGGAAAAGTTCGGGGGATACCACGATAAACTCATCTTT.